This TCR beta chain was identified during a study of shared clonotypes between healthy human individuals. Of note for this clone: Its antigen is still unknown.

Splitting of each subset's genomic DNA was done evenly across several immunoSEQ plates. As processed by the authors: ImmunoSEQ junction-only sequences lacked quality scores, so their filtering differed. The method was immunoSEQ multiplex PCR; TCRdb's version includes in-frame clones alone and lacks a portion of them. Clone size and the V and J calls come from that table; the DNA yielded D and trimming. Among about 530,000 clones listed, about 95% were seen once. Study-wide points: About 4.5% of naive CD4 clonotypes were common to a handful of donors.

The CDR3 has 14 residues. Germline CDR1 is MDHEN and CDR2 is SYDVKM. This chain joins TRBV28 and TRBJ2-5; D remains unclear. The J call may be mistaken, given a closer DNA end match to TRBJ2-7. The sequenced sample consisted of naive CD4+ T cells sorted from blood. Documented subset: CD45RA+ positively selected. The origin of this receptor is a woman under 40 in good health. The CDR3 bases are TGTGCCAGCAGTTCCCCTCTTAGCCGAGACGAGCAGTACTTC. Its translation: CASSSPLSRDEQYF.